Below, 21 T cell receptor beta chains from the same sample are listed, as sequenced in a study of shared clonotypes between healthy human individuals. Libraries were prepared by immunoSEQ multiplex PCR; TCRdb keeps only in-frame clonotypes and omits some of them. The sample lists around 2.1 million clones; approximately 94% were seen once. Sequencing input: naive CD4+ T cells sorted from blood. Subset of the sample: CD45RA+ positively selected. The source of these receptors is a man aged 18 to 29 in good health.

The genes are TRBV6-6 and TRBJ2-3, with unresolved D. The CDR3 totals 13 residues. V lost 6 bases and J lost 6, with 13 bases in between. The germline CDR1 and CDR2 sequences are MNHNY and SVGAGI (reference sequence). The CDR3 spells CASRWIGQDTQYF. For the CDR3, the DNA is TGTGCCAGCAGGTGGATCGGGCAGGATACGCAGTATTTT.

Only one count was recorded for this clone. The chain employs TRBV30 and TRBJ1-1; D unclear. Germline-derived CDR1 and CDR2 are GTSNPN and SVGIG (reference sequence). V was cut by 0 bases and J by 3 bases, with 11 bases left in between. The length of the CDR3 is 14 residues. As DNA, the CDR3 is TGTGCCTGGAGTGTATCGGGGTTGTACACTGAAGCTTTCTTT. This gives the protein CAWSVSGLYTEAFF.

This chain links TRBV25-1 with TRBJ1-2; a weak D match, TRBD1 (5 bases). Per the germline V gene, CDR1 is MGHDK and CDR2 is SYGVNS. V lost 2 bases and J 8 bases, leaving 18 bases between the germline ends. The CDR3 is 15 amino acids. The CDR3 loop is CASSEATQGLGGYTF. CDR3 bases: TGTGCCAGCAGTGAAGCTACTCAGGGTCTTGGAGGCTACACCTTC.

The chain joins TRBV2 to TRBJ2-3; D call uncertain. Germline values: CDR1 SNHLY, CDR2 FYNNEI. V shed 5 bases and J shed 4 bases, with 16 bases lying between them. The length of the CDR3 is 15 residues. The CDR3 nucleotides read TGTGCCAGCAGTCCAAGGCCGGTTCAAGCAGATACGCAGTATTTT. This translates into CASSPRPVQADTQYF.

V and J are TRBV4-3 and TRBJ2-5, with 13 bases matching TRBD2. This CDR3 spans 17 amino acids. CDR1 LGHNA and CDR2 YSLEER come from the germline V gene. The trim removed 4 bases at V and 5 bases at J, leaving 10 bases unmatched. CDR3 bases: TGCGCCAGCAGCCGCGGACTAGCGGGAGAAAGGTTGGAGACCCAGTACTTC. Protein sequence: CASSRGLAGERLETQYF.

As regards this clone: One end of the junction is discordant with germline, which a read error may explain. The chain combines TRBV7-7 with TRBJ2-3; D gene ambiguous. This CDR3 contains 14 residues. Germline CDR1 and CDR2: SSHAT and FNYEAQ (reference sequence). The CDR3 protein is CASSPIDSTDTQYF. DNA for the CDR3: TGTGCTAGCAGCCCGATAGACAGCACAGATACGCAGTATTTT.

This chain connects TRBV18 to TRBJ2-3; D could derive from TRBD1 or TRBD2 (6 bases each). Germline V CDR1 and CDR2: KGHSH, LQKENI. V dropped 1 base and J dropped 2 bases, with 13 bases sitting between them. This CDR3 comprises 16 residues. CDR3 residues: CASSPQTGALTDTQYF. The CDR3 coding sequence is TGTGCCAGCTCACCACAGACGGGGGCCCTCACAGATACGCAGTATTTT.

The chain has TRBV11-2 and TRBJ2-3; D uncertain. V lost 7 bases and J 4 bases, leaving 12 bases between the germline ends. CDR1 is SGHAT, CDR2 FQNNGV, per germline. This CDR3 comprises 13 residues. The CDR3 here is CASTTTAADTQYF. The CDR3 DNA sequence: TGTGCCAGCACCACAACGGCGGCAGATACGCAGTATTTT. Full variable domain (rest looked up from reference TRBV11-2 and TRBJ2-3): EAGVAQSPRYKIIEKRQSVAFWCNPISGHATLYWYQQILGQGPKLLIQFQNNGVVDDSQLPKDRFSAERLKGVDSTLKIQPAKLEDSAVYLCASTTTAADTQYFGPGTRLTVL.

This sequence joins TRBV28 and TRBJ1-2, with D possibly matching TRBD1 (5 bases). The CDR3 sequence is 13 residues long. Trimming removed 7 bases at V and 5 bases at J, with 14 bases between. Germline V gene sequence: CDR1 MDHEN, CDR2 SYDVKM. CDR3 amino acids: CASTPGTAYGYTF. CDR3 nucleotide sequence: TGTGCCAGCACCCCGGGGACCGCTTATGGCTACACCTTC.

V and J are TRBV5-1 and TRBJ1-4; D uncertain. The V end was cut by 3 bases, the J end by 3 bases, with 9 bases between. The CDR3 is made up of 14 amino acids. Germline loops: CDR1 SGHRS, CDR2 YFSETQ. The CDR3 spells CASSWLGSNEKLFF. The CDR3 coding sequence is TGCGCCAGCAGCTGGTTGGGGTCTAATGAAAAACTGTTTTTT.

The genes are TRBV19 and TRBJ2-1; TRBD2 agrees at 9 bases. V lost 5 bases and J lost 2; bases outside the gene matches: 4. The CDR3 is 15 residues long. Germline CDR1 LNHDA, CDR2 SQIVND (reference sequence). The CDR3 region is CASSLSGSAYNEQFF. CDR3 DNA sequence: TGTGCCAGTAGTCTTAGCGGGAGTGCCTACAATGAGCAGTTCTTC. The whole variable domain, filled in from reference TRBV19 and TRBJ2-1, reads DGGITQSPKYLFRKEGQNVTLSCEQNLNHDAMYWYRQDPGQGLRLIYYSQIVNDFQKGDIAEGYSVSREKKESFPLTVTSAQKNPTAFYLCASSLSGSAYNEQFFGPGTRLTVL.

V is TRBV11-3 and J is TRBJ2-2; 11 bases align to TRBD1. Trimming removed 0 bases from V and 6 bases from J; junction bases left unmatched: 12. The CDR3 is 19 residues long. CDR1 is SGHNT, CDR2 YENEEA, per germline. Here the CDR3 reads CASSLDEPLGQGAPGELFF. CDR3 DNA sequence: TGTGCCAGCAGCTTAGACGAACCCCTCGGACAGGGGGCGCCCGGGGAGCTGTTTTTT.

This sequence joins TRBV5-4 and TRBJ1-2; 8 bases line up with TRBD1. The V gene end was trimmed by 0 bases and the J gene end by 4 bases; junction bases not matched to a gene: 11. Germline CDR1 reads SGHNT; CDR2 reads YYREEE (reference sequence). The CDR3 extends over 17 amino acids. CDR3 in amino acids: CASSLDGQGITPYGYTF. CDR3 sequence (DNA): TGTGCCAGCAGCTTGGATGGACAGGGCATCACCCCCTATGGCTACACCTTC.

This rearrangement joins TRBV10-3 to TRBJ2-1; 9 bases are shared with TRBD2. V lost 7 bases and J lost 7; bases outside the gene matches: 17. The CDR3 is 17 amino acids. The germline gives CDR1 ENHRY, CDR2 SYGVKD. CDR3 DNA sequence: TGTGCCATCAAACCCTGGATAGCGGGAGAGATAAGGAATGAGCAGTTCTTC. Translated: CAIKPWIAGEIRNEQFF.

The genes are TRBV27 and TRBJ2-7; 10 bases are shared with TRBD1. Germline values: CDR1 MNHEY, CDR2 SMNVEV (reference sequence). The V gene end was trimmed by 5 bases and the J gene end by 2 bases; junction bases not matched to a gene: 6. The CDR3 consists of 15 residues. The CDR3 region is CASSKDRGPPYEQYF. CDR3 sequence (DNA): TGTGCCAGCAGTAAAGACAGGGGGCCCCCCTACGAGCAGTACTTC.

This clone was detected only a few times. CDR3 DNA: TGTGCCACCAGCAGAAACCCTAGCAATCAGCCCCAGCATTTT. Residues: CATSRNPSNQPQHF. This chain joins TRBV15 and TRBJ1-5; D ambiguous. Trimming removed 2 bases from V and 0 bases from J, with 5 bases in between. Germline V lookup: CDR1 LNHNV, CDR2 YYDKDF (reference sequence). This CDR3 spans 14 amino acids.

V and J are TRBV5-1 and TRBJ2-7; D perhaps matches TRBD1 (5 bases). V was trimmed by 0 bases and J by 5 bases, leaving 12 bases between them. Germline values: CDR1 SGHRS, CDR2 YFSETQ. This CDR3 contains 14 residues. The CDR3 reads CASSLEQGSHEQYF. CDR3 nucleotide sequence: TGCGCCAGCAGCTTGGAGCAGGGAAGCCACGAGCAGTACTTC.

This clone was counted a few times. V and J are TRBV2 and TRBJ1-2, with TRBD1 matching over 9 bases. The germline V gene has CDR1 SNHLY and CDR2 FYNNEI. This CDR3 has 14 amino acids. V was clipped by 3 bases and J by 5 bases; unmatched bases: 4. CDR3 sequence reads: CASSEGQGEYGYTF. The CDR3 DNA follows: TGTGCCAGCAGTGAGGGACAGGGAGAATATGGCTACACCTTC.

This rearrangement joins TRBV5-1 to TRBJ2-2; 9 nucleotides match TRBD2. Germline V gene lookup returns CDR1 SGHRS and CDR2 YFSETQ. V gave up 4 bases and J gave up 6 bases; unmatched junction bases: 10. The CDR3 totals 16 residues. CDR3 region: CASSPSPSGESGELFF. The CDR3 DNA sequence: TGCGCCAGCAGCCCCTCTCCTAGCGGGGAGTCCGGGGAGCTGTTTTTT.

The chain joins TRBV6-1 to TRBJ1-1; the D is unclear. V was shortened by 6 bases and J by 8 bases, with 10 bases between the two germline ends. The CDR3 is 11 residues long. Germline V gives CDR1 MNHNS, CDR2 SASEGT. The CDR3 loop is CASREGGEAFF. The CDR3 DNA reads as TGTGCCAGCAGGGAGGGAGGGGAAGCTTTCTTT.

The chain has TRBV19 and TRBJ2-7, with D perhaps TRBD2 (5 bases). Trimming took off 6 bases at V and 2 bases at J, with 17 bases between the two ends. CDR3 length: 15 residues. Germline V gene sequence: CDR1 LNHDA, CDR2 SQIVND (reference sequence). Here the CDR3 reads CASRPSGGWTYEQYF. CDR3 DNA: TGTGCCAGTAGGCCTAGTGGCGGGTGGACCTACGAGCAGTACTTC.